This T cell receptor beta chain was sequenced for a study of CD8+ T cells in alopecia areata. Across the study: Among treated patients, oral tofacitinib was administered at 5 to 10 mg twice daily.

Remarks on this clone: Its target is not known.

Treatment described: oral pan-JAK inhibitor, 5-10 mg twice daily. Sorting separated CD4+ and CD8+ T cells out of PBMCs. Findings of the study overall: Baseline CD8+ expansion's link to response remains uncertain, as there was one nonresponder. The study found higher clonality in lesional than normal scalp, especially in alopecia totalis/universalis.

cDNA prepared by RNA extraction and subsequent reverse transcription served as the template for sequencing. Clones were read by immunoSEQ multiplex PCR, and TCRdb kept only the in-frame ones, dropping some. The sample gives fewer than 250,000 clones, more than 30% of which show up once; around 0.48% is in the top ten. The CDR3 has 16 amino acids. V gave up 5 bases and J gave up 2 bases; unmatched junction bases: 5. The V gene's germline CDR1 is SGHTA and CDR2 FQGNSA. This receptor was obtained from a human donor with alopecia areata. The rearrangement links TRBV7-2 to TRBJ2-3; TRBD2 matches 12 bases. Sequencing was performed on CD4+ T cells sorted from blood, taken at approximately week 31, from a patient treated with tofacitinib. The DNA for the CDR3 is TGTGCCAGCAGCCCCAGACTAGCGGGGGACACAGATACGCAGTATTTT. Encoded protein: CASSPRLAGDTDTQYF.